This T cell receptor (beta chain) was obtained from a study of control samples from healthy donors and cancer patients. The method was immunoSEQ multiplex PCR; TCRdb's version includes in-frame clones alone and lacks a portion of them. The table records 150,000 to 200,000 clones, around nine tenths of them present only once. The CDR3 runs to 15 residues. With 3 bases removed from V and 0 bases from J, the gap between germline ends came to 9 bases. Per the germline V gene, CDR1 is ENHRY and CDR2 is SYGVKD. This receptor was taken from a man younger than 45 in good health. The chain recombines TRBV10-3 with TRBJ2-1; D ambiguous. Sequencing was done on a sample of blood. The CDR3 loop is CAISEGESSYNEQFF. CDR3 bases: TGTGCCATCAGTGAAGGCGAGAGCTCCTACAATGAGCAGTTCTTC.